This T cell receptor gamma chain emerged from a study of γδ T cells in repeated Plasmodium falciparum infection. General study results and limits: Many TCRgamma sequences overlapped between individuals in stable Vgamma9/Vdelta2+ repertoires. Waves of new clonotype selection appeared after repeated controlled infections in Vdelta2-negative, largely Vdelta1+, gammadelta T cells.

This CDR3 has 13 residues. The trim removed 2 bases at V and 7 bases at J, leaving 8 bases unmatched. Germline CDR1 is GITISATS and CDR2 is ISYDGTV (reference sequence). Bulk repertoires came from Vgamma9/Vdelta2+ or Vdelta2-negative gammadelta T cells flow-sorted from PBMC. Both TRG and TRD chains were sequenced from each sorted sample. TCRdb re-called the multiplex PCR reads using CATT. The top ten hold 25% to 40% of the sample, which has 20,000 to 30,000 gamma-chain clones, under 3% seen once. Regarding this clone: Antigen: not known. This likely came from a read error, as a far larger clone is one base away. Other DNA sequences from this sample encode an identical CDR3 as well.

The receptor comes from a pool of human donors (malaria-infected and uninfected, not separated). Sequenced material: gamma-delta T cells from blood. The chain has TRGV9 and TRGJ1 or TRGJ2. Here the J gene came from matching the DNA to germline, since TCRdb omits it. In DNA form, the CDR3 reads TGTGCCTTGTGGGAGGGCTTTGCCTATAAGAAACTCTTT. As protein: CALWEGFAYKKLF.